By sample share, the clone carrying this T cell receptor beta chain is medium-sized. Its target is not known. Blood genomic DNA input for TRB amplification was about 240-550 ng. The germline V gene has CDR1 LNHDA and CDR2 SQIVND (reference sequence). The CDR3 length is 14 residues. The V gene end was trimmed by 6 bases and the J gene end by 2 bases; junction bases not matched to a gene: 3. These data belong to a study of T and B cells in COVID-19 patients. Study information: Active-infection patients were older, median about 70 years, than recovered patients, median around 34 years.

TRB rearrangements were amplified by multiplex PCR with BIOMED2 TRB-A/B primers. TCRdb re-called the multiplex PCR reads with MiXCR, one entry per CDR3 protein. The profile shows some 11,000 distinct CDR3 sequences, more than 30% of them singletons. Study outcomes and limitations: Patients with COVID-19 reportedly showed strongly skewed T cell receptor beta variable and joining gene usage.

The chain couples TRBV19 to TRBJ1-5, with 8 bases that match TRBD1. Material for sequencing was blood. The TCR sequence derives from a human donor with active COVID-19. CDR3 sequence (DNA): TGTGCCAGTAGGAAGACAGGGGGCAATCAGCCCCAGCATTTT. Its protein product is CASRKTGGNQPQHF. The whole variable domain, filled in from reference TRBV19 and TRBJ1-5, reads DGGITQSPKYLFRKEGQNVTLSCEQNLNHDAMYWYRQDPGQGLRLIYYSQIVNDFQKGDIAEGYSVSREKKESFPLTVTSAQKNPTAFYLCASRKTGGNQPQHFGDGTRLSIL.